Presented here are 32 T cell receptor beta chains from one specimen sequenced in a study of Graves' ophthalmopathy and Graves' hyperthyroidism. The sequenced template was RNA, covering the TCR beta CDR3 region. A first-round RT-PCR used HTBI primers, followed by a second-round multiplex PCR. TCRdb re-called the multiplex PCR reads with MiXCR, one entry per CDR3 protein. The sample yields 450,000 to 600,000 distinct CDR3 sequences, under 45% seen once. Specimen: peripheral blood or thyroid tissue (not recorded which). These TCRs come from an adult man with Graves' hyperthyroidism.

This chain uses TRBV29-1 with TRBJ2-6; no definite D call. In germline, CDR1 is SQVTM, CDR2 ANQGSEA. V lost 8 bases, J lost 4 bases, and 12 bases lay in between. The CDR3 contains 13 residues. The CDR3 spells CSLERPGANVLTF. The CDR3 coding sequence is TGCAGCTTGGAGCGCCCCGGGGCCAACGTCCTGACTTTC.

J is TRBJ2-2 and V is TRBV6-1; no clear D. CDR3 size: 12 residues. The V end was cut by 5 bases, the J end by 6 bases, with 7 bases between. CDR1 MNHNS and CDR2 SASEGT come from the germline V gene. The CDR3 region has the DNA TGTGCCAGCAGTTTTCCTGCCGGGGAGCTGTTTTTT. It yields the protein CASSFPAGELFF.

The V and J genes are TRBV12-3 or TRBV12-4 and TRBJ2-1; D is unresolved. The V gene lost 8 bases and the J gene lost 5 bases, with 19 bases spanning the gap. This CDR3 is built from 15 residues. CDR3 in DNA: TGTGCCAGCGCCCATCGGGCGGAGATCAACAATGAGCAGTTCTTC. Protein product: CASAHRAEINNEQFF.

This clonotype showed up just once. One base away lies a much larger clone, so this may be a sequencing read error. The chain carries TRBV6-5 and TRBJ1-2, with 10 bases identical to TRBD1. The CDR3 totals 14 residues. Per germline, CDR1 MNHEY and CDR2 SVGAGI. Trimming at V came to 5 bases and at J to 6 bases, leaving 6 bases not matched to a gene. This chain's CDR3 is CASSPPTGGHGYTF. The CDR3 DNA follows: TGTGCCAGCAGTCCACCGACAGGGGGCCATGGCTACACCTTC.

A few counts support this clonotype. The rearrangement uses TRBV6-5 and TRBJ2-7, with 13 nucleotides matching TRBD2. CDR1 is MNHEY, CDR2 SVGAGI, per germline. V gave up 2 bases and J gave up 0 bases; unmatched junction bases: 10. There are 19 residues in the CDR3. The DNA for the CDR3 is TGTGCCAGCAGTTACCCATATGGGACTAGCGGGGCTAACTCCTACGAGCAGTACTTC. Translation: CASSYPYGTSGANSYEQYF.

A single count supports this clonotype. The chain has TRBV20-1 and TRBJ1-2; the D gene is possibly TRBD1 (5 bases). V was shortened by 1 base and J by 4 bases, with 13 bases between the two germline ends. The CDR3 is 14 residues long. The germline gives CDR1 DFQATT, CDR2 SNEGSKA (reference sequence). The CDR3 loop reads CSARVTSGTYGYTF. DNA of the CDR3: TGCAGTGCTAGAGTAACTAGTGGGACCTATGGCTACACCTTC.

This clonotype was observed a few times. V usage is TRBV27 and J usage is TRBJ1-1; the match to TRBD1 covers 10 bases. The CDR3 is 15 residues long. V gave up 5 bases and J gave up 6 bases; unmatched junction bases: 9. Germline V lookup: CDR1 MNHEY, CDR2 SMNVEV (reference sequence). The CDR3 loop reads CASSPRGQGSSEAFF. The DNA of the CDR3 is TGTGCCAGCAGTCCTAGGGGACAGGGGTCGTCTGAAGCTTTCTTT.

Ten or more counts support this clonotype. This sequence joins TRBV5-1 and TRBJ1-1; 8 nucleotides line up with TRBD1. Germline CDR1 reads SGHRS; CDR2 reads YFSETQ. V shed 4 bases and J 3 bases; nucleotides not matched to a gene: 5. The CDR3 is made up of 14 amino acids. The chain's CDR3 is CASSRGQDDTEAFF. CDR3 coding DNA: TGCGCCAGCAGCAGGGGACAGGACGACACTGAAGCTTTCTTT.

This clonotype was detected many times. The V call is TRBV28, the J call TRBJ2-7, with D unclear. This CDR3 region has 11 residues. Germline V gene sequence: CDR1 MDHEN, CDR2 SYDVKM. V was pared by 6 bases and J by 3 bases, with 6 bases between. CDR3: CASRRNYEQYF. The CDR3 DNA reads TGTGCCAGCAGGCGAAACTACGAGCAGTACTTC.

This clonotype was recorded a few times. The chain combines TRBV7-9 with TRBJ2-7; tentative D call: TRBD1 (6 bases). The J call may be mistaken, given a closer DNA end match to TRBJ2-1. This CDR3 has 12 amino acids. Germline lookup yields CDR1 SEHNR and CDR2 FQNEAQ (reference sequence). This CDR3 reads CASSHRVDEQFF. CDR3 nucleotide sequence: TGTGCCAGCAGCCACAGGGTCGATGAGCAGTTCTTC.

The chain has TRBV7-6 and TRBJ2-3, with 10 bases lining up with TRBD2. In germline, CDR1 is SGHVS, CDR2 FNYEAQ. CDR3 length: 17 residues. Trimming at V came to 7 bases and at J to 3 bases, leaving 13 bases not matched to a gene. The CDR3 nucleotides are TGTGCCAGCACCAATAGCGGGGGGCCTAGGCGGACAGATACGCAGTATTTT. Protein: CASTNSGGPRRTDTQYF.

This clonotype was picked up many times. V and J are TRBV2 and TRBJ2-5; no reliable D call. The germline V gene has CDR1 SNHLY and CDR2 FYNNEI. CDR3 length: 13 amino acids. The ends were cut back, 5 bases at V and 4 bases at J, with 11 bases in the middle. In DNA form, the CDR3 reads TGTGCCAGCAGTCCAGGTTCAAGAGAGACCCAGTACTTC. This sequence encodes CASSPGSRETQYF.

This chain connects TRBV7-9 to TRBJ2-6; TRBD2 might be the D (5 bases). The CDR3 consists of 15 residues. Germline values: CDR1 SEHNR, CDR2 FQNEAQ (reference sequence). V gave up 7 bases and J gave up 4 bases, with 14 bases separating them. Here the CDR3 reads CASTPPGGGANVLTF. The DNA of the CDR3 is TGTGCCAGCACGCCCCCTGGCGGGGGGGCCAACGTCCTGACTTTC.

The chain joins TRBV7-2 to TRBJ1-1, with 12 bases matching TRBD1. The CDR3 totals 16 residues. Trimming removed 4 bases from V and 0 bases from J; junction bases left unmatched: 3. Germline CDR1 reads SGHTA; CDR2 reads FQGNSA. CDR3 in amino acids: CASSSGQGALNTEAFF. CDR3 nucleotides: TGTGCCAGCAGCTCGGGACAGGGGGCCTTGAACACTGAAGCTTTCTTT.

The chain joins TRBV24-1 to TRBJ2-3; 9 nucleotides align to TRBD2. V was clipped by 0 bases and J by 4 bases; unmatched bases: 4. Germline assignment: CDR1 KGHDR and CDR2 SFDVKD. The CDR3 length is 16 residues. In DNA, the CDR3 is TGTGCCACCAGTGATTTGGCGGGAGGGGCGTCAGATACGCAGTATTTT. This translates into CATSDLAGGASDTQYF.

The chain has TRBV20-1 and TRBJ1-5; D is uncertain. Trimming cost V 0 bases and J 14 bases, with 20 bases left between them. Per germline, CDR1 DFQATT and CDR2 SNEGSKA (reference sequence). The CDR3 is 14 amino acids. DNA of the CDR3: TGCAGTGCTAGAGAAGGAAGGGCGTGGTACAATGAGCATTTT. It translates to CSAREGRAWYNEHF.

For the CDR3, the DNA is TGTGCCAGCAGCCGGGACAGGGGCGCTAATGAAAAACTGTTTTTT. It is translated as CASSRDRGANEKLFF. This chain uses TRBV2 with TRBJ1-4; 10 bases agree with TRBD1. Germline V gene lookup returns CDR1 SNHLY and CDR2 FYNNEI. V trimming: 6 bases; J trimming: 3 bases; junction bases outside the gene matches: 4. The CDR3 runs 15 residues. The full variable domain, its missing parts supplied by reference TRBV2 and TRBJ1-4, is EPEVTQTPSHQVTQMGQEVILRCVPISNHLYFYWYRQILGQKVEFLVSFYNNEISEKSEIFDDQFSVERPDGSNFTLKIRSTKLEDSAMYFCASSRDRGANEKLFFGSGTQLSVL.

The table lists this clonotype with many counts. J is TRBJ1-6 and V is TRBV9; 9 positions agree with TRBD1. Germline V gives CDR1 SGDLS, CDR2 YYNGEE. With 3 bases clipped from V and 7 bases from J, the junction kept 5 bases outside the gene matches. CDR3 length equals 15 residues. This CDR3 is CASSGVGQGNSPLHF. In DNA, the CDR3 is TGTGCCAGCAGCGGGGTCGGACAGGGGAATTCACCCCTCCACTTT. Full variable domain (missing parts from reference TRBV9 and TRBJ1-6): DSGVTQTPKHLITATGQRVTLRCSPRSGDLSVYWYQQSLDQGLQFLIQYYNGEERAKGNILERFSAQQFPDLHSELNLSSLELGDSALYFCASSGVGQGNSPLHFGNGTRLTVT.

There are many counts of this clonotype. This rearrangement joins TRBV11-3 to TRBJ1-1; weak D call: TRBD1 (6 bases). This CDR3 spans 14 amino acids. V lost 5 bases to trimming and J lost 8 bases, with 18 bases between them. Per the germline V gene, CDR1 is SGHNT and CDR2 is YENEEA. The CDR3 reads CASSTLRGSGEAFF. In DNA, the CDR3 is TGTGCCAGCAGCACCCTCAGGGGTTCGGGCGAAGCTTTCTTT.

The chain links TRBV12-3 or TRBV12-4 to TRBJ2-2; 7 bases fit TRBD2. The CDR3 runs 16 residues. After removal of 6 bases from V and 4 bases from J, the junction contained 11 bases not matched to a gene. CDR3 coding DNA: TGTGCCAGCAGACCTCGAGCGGGACTCCCCACCGGGGAGCTGTTTTTT. Amino acids: CASRPRAGLPTGELFF.

The chain employs TRBV5-4 and TRBJ2-2; TRBD1 agrees at 8 bases. Germline V gene sequence: CDR1 SGHNT, CDR2 YYREEE (reference sequence). Trimming removed 0 bases from V and 6 bases from J; junction bases left unmatched: 7. The CDR3 is 16 amino acids. CDR3 amino acids: CASSLATAGGSGELFF. The CDR3 coding sequence is TGTGCCAGCAGCTTGGCAACGGCAGGGGGCTCCGGGGAGCTGTTTTTT.

This clonotype was observed at least ten times. The chain joins TRBV20-1 to TRBJ2-7, with 9 bases matching TRBD1. V lost 7 bases and J lost 0; bases outside the gene matches: 7. This CDR3 spans 14 amino acids. Germline CDR1 reads DFQATT; CDR2 reads SNEGSKA (reference sequence). The CDR3 region has the DNA TGCAGTGTGAGGGAGGGACAGGGCTCCTACGAGCAGTACTTC. It specifies CSVREGQGSYEQYF.

The chain recombines TRBV9 with TRBJ1-5, with 11 bases lining up with TRBD2. The J call is in doubt because the DNA end fits TRBJ2-3 better. There are 17 residues in the CDR3. The V gene's germline CDR1 is SGDLS and CDR2 YYNGEE. This CDR3 reads CASSADLSGGAGDTQYF. DNA for the CDR3: TGTGCCAGCAGCGCCGACCTTAGCGGGGGGGCCGGAGATACGCAGTATTTT.

There are many counts of this clonotype. V and J are TRBV7-9 and TRBJ1-2, with D perhaps matching TRBD1 (5 bases). Trimming took 5 bases from V and 8 from J, leaving 21 bases between them. The germline gives CDR1 SEHNR, CDR2 FQNEAQ (reference sequence). This CDR3 comprises 15 residues. CDR3 DNA: TGTGCCAGCAGCCAGGACGGTCTCAGGGTAAAGGGCTACACCTTC. This translates into CASSQDGLRVKGYTF.

This clonotype was detected many times. This chain links TRBV6-5 with TRBJ1-3, with D unclear. V was pared by 9 bases and J by 0 bases, with 12 bases between. The CDR3 sequence is 14 residues long. CDR1 is MNHEY, CDR2 SVGAGI, per germline. The CDR3 DNA sequence: TGTGCCAGTTCAGGACGCAACTCTGGAAACACCATATATTTT. It translates to CASSGRNSGNTIYF.

This clonotype was counted only a few times. A much larger clone lies one base from this, so it may be a read error. This chain connects TRBV7-3 to TRBJ2-5; TRBD2 aligns across 10 bases. This CDR3 spans 16 amino acids. CDR1 SGHTA and CDR2 FQGTGA come from the germline V gene. CDR3 in amino acids: CASSLRASGSTEAQYF. The CDR3 DNA reads as TGTGCCAGCAGCTTAAGGGCTAGCGGGAGTACAGAGGCCCAGTACTTC.

The chain recombines TRBV12-5 with TRBJ1-5, with 8 bases that match TRBD1. Germline CDR1 reads LGHNT; CDR2 reads FRNRAP. Trimming at V came to 9 bases and at J to 0 bases, leaving 4 bases not matched to a gene. This CDR3 contains 14 residues. In DNA, the CDR3 is TGTGCTAGCCGGACAGGGAATAGCAATCAGCCCCAGCATTTT. The encoded protein is CASRTGNSNQPQHF.

In its sample, this clonotype was seen many times. The V and J genes are TRBV12-3 or TRBV12-4 and TRBJ2-7, with 14 bases fitting TRBD2. This CDR3 comprises 15 residues. V trimming: 3 bases; J trimming: 4 bases; junction bases outside the gene matches: 2. The CDR3 protein is CASSFGTSGSYEQYF. The CDR3 DNA follows: TGTGCCAGCAGTTTCGGGACTAGCGGGAGTTACGAGCAGTACTTC.

The genes are TRBV5-4 and TRBJ2-3; D is ambiguous. The V gene lost 5 bases and the J gene lost 1 base, with 11 bases spanning the gap. The CDR3 is 14 residues long. Germline loops: CDR1 SGHNT, CDR2 YYREEE (reference sequence). For the CDR3, the DNA is TGTGCCAGCAGGCCCTCGGTGGGCACAGATACGCAGTATTTT. Encoded protein: CASRPSVGTDTQYF.

In its sample, this clonotype was seen a few times. A read error may account for a junction end that differs from germline. This chain connects TRBV7-9 to TRBJ1-1; tentative D call: TRBD1 (5 bases). There are 11 residues in the CDR3. Germline V gene lookup returns CDR1 SEHNR and CDR2 FQNEAQ (reference sequence). The CDR3 region is CASSLQGLAFF. The CDR3 region has the DNA TGCGCCAGCAGCTTGCAGGGTTTAGCTTTCTTT.

The chain has TRBV20-1 and TRBJ1-6; tentatively, D is TRBD1 (6 bases). This CDR3 has 15 residues. V was clipped by 0 bases and J by 7 bases, with 13 bases between them. Germline V gives CDR1 DFQATT, CDR2 SNEGSKA (reference sequence). The CDR3, as DNA: TGCAGTGCTAGAGAGGTCCGGGGGCGCAATTCACCCCTCCACTTT. Protein product: CSAREVRGRNSPLHF.

The chain uses TRBV9 and TRBJ2-2, with 13 bases lining up with TRBD2. The CDR3 has 17 amino acids. Germline lookup yields CDR1 SGDLS and CDR2 YYNGEE. The trim removed 4 bases at V and 0 bases at J, leaving 3 bases unmatched. CDR3: CASSYGLAGANTGELFF. CDR3 nucleotides: TGTGCCAGCAGCTACGGACTAGCGGGAGCGAACACCGGGGAGCTGTTTTTT.